This T cell receptor (beta chain) was retrieved from a study of T cells in Graves' hyperthyroidism and ophthalmopathy. Turning to the study itself: Before any treatment, at initial diagnosis, peripheral blood was collected.

Graves' hyperthyroidism was deemed stable absent ophthalmopathy progression within 18 months. Aged 18 to 65, the patients had hyperthyroidism that was newly diagnosed and had lasted under 2 months. The diagnoses drew upon clinical symptoms, serum thyroxine and TRAb, thyroid ultrasound and orbital computed tomography. Amplification of TCR beta CDR3 regions was performed using RNA transcripts as template. Using the HTBI primer set, a first-round RT-PCR was run on the TCR CDR3. MiXCR, applied by TCRdb to the multiplex PCR reads, yields one record per CDR3 protein. This repertoire shows around 720,000 distinct CDR3 sequences, just over 35% found once; its top ten account for around a third. The sample holds many counts of this clonotype. The CDR3 consists of 14 residues. Germline V gene data show CDR1 as MRHNA and CDR2 as SNTAGT. Deletions cut 3 bases from V and 9 bases from J, with 12 bases between.

The sample taken for sequencing was blood. This sequence joins TRBV6-4 and TRBJ1-6; possible D gene TRBD1, 6 bases. This sequence was found in a woman between 40 and 50 years old with Graves' hyperthyroidism. CDR3 amino acids: CASSEGTSSSPLHF. For the CDR3, the DNA is TGTGCCAGCAGTGAAGGGACATCGAGTTCACCCCTCCACTTT.